This T cell receptor (beta chain) came from a study of CD8 T cells in ankylosing spondylitis. MiXCR was run by TCRdb on the 5' RACE reads, yielding one entry per CDR3 protein. The sample shows about 90,000 distinct CDR3 sequences, around 25% of them seen only once. With 1 base clipped from V and 3 bases from J, the junction kept 8 bases outside the gene matches. The CDR3 loop spans 17 amino acids. Germline CDR1 is SEHNR and CDR2 is FQNEAQ (reference sequence). This clonotype appeared a few times. This receptor was identified in a male donor with ankylosing spondylitis or in good health (not recorded which). Material: blood, either unsorted or a sorted T cell fraction (not recorded which). The chain joins TRBV7-9 to TRBJ1-5, with 8 bases identical to TRBD1. This CDR3 reads CASSLVQTGGYNQPQHF. CDR3 nucleotide sequence: TGTGCCAGCAGCTTAGTCCAAACAGGGGGTTACAATCAGCCCCAGCATTTT.